This T cell receptor (beta chain) is drawn from a study of blood T cell repertoires in COVID-19. By its share, this clone is medium-sized (0.01 to 0.1%). Profiling relied on immunoSEQ multiplex PCR, and the TCRdb table lists in-frame clones only, not all of them. The table records about 110,000 clones, 80% to 90% of them present only once. The CDR3 runs 15 residues. Trimming shortened V by 5 bases and J by 2 bases, and 12 bases separated the two germline ends. From germline, CDR1 is SEHNR and CDR2 FQNEAQ (reference sequence). The receptor was derived from a woman in her forties or fifties with acute or convalescent COVID-19. V gene TRBV7-9 combines with J gene TRBJ2-2; TRBD2 is a possible D gene (5 bases). Sequences were obtained from peripheral blood. CDR3 sequence reads: CASSLIGLNTGELFF. CDR3 nucleotides: TGTGCCAGCAGCCTCATAGGACTCAACACCGGGGAGCTGTTTTTT.